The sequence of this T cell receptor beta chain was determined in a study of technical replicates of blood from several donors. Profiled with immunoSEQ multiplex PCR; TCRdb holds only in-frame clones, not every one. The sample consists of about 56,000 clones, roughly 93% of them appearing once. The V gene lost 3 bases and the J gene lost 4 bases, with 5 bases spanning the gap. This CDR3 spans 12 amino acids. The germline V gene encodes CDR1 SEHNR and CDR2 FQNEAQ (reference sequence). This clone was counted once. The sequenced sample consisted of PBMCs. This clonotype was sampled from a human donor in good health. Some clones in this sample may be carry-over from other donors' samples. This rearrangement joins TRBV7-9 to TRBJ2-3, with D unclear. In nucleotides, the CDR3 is TGTGCCAGCAGCTTTGAGCCAGATACGCAGTATTTT. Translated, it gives CASSFEPDTQYF.